This T cell receptor beta chain was identified during a study of CD8 T cells in ankylosing spondylitis. MiXCR was run by TCRdb on the 5' RACE reads, yielding one entry per CDR3 protein. This table has 350,000 to 550,000 distinct CDR3 sequences, roughly 26% appearing once. This clonotype was observed many times. Its antigen is as yet unknown. CDR3 size: 13 residues. CDR1 is SGHTA, CDR2 FQGNSA, per germline. V was pared by 1 base and J by 3 bases, with 4 bases between. Study-level results: Made up of roughly 8 highly homologous variants, a TCR beta motif appeared characteristic of ankylosing spondylitis blood.

Sequencing was performed on blood, either unsorted or a sorted T cell fraction (not recorded which). The rearrangement joins TRBV7-2 to TRBJ2-1; no definite D call. The TCR was taken from a male donor with ankylosing spondylitis. In DNA, the CDR3 is TGTGCCAGCAGCTTAGAGAACTACAATGAGCAGTTCTTC. It is translated as CASSLENYNEQFF. The full variable domain, rest sourced from reference TRBV7-2 and TRBJ2-1, is GAGVSQSPSNKVTEKGKDVELRCDPISGHTALYWYRQSLGQGLEFLIYFQGNSAPDKSGLPSDRFSAERTGGSVSTLTIQRTQQEDSAVYLCASSLENYNEQFFGPGTRLTVL.